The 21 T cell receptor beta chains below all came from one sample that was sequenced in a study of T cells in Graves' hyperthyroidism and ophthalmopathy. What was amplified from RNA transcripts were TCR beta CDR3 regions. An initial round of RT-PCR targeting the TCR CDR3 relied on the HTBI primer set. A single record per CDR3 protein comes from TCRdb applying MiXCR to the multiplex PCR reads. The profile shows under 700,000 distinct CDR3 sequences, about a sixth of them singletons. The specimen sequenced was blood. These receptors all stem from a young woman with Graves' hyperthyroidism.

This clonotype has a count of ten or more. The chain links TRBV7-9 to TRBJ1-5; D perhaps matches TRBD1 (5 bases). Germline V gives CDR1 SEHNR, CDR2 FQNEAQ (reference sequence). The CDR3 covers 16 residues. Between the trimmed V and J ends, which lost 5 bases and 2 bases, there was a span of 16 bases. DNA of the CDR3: TGTGCCAGCAGCCCCGAACAGGCACGGGGCAATCAGCCCCAGCATTTT. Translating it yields CASSPEQARGNQPQHF.

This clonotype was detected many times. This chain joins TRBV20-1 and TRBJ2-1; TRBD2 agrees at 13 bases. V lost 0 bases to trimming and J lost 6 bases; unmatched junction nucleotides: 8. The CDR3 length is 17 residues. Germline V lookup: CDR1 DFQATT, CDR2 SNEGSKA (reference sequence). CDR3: CSARDLRGLAGANEQFF. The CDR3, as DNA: TGCAGTGCTAGAGATCTGCGAGGACTAGCGGGAGCCAATGAGCAGTTCTTC.

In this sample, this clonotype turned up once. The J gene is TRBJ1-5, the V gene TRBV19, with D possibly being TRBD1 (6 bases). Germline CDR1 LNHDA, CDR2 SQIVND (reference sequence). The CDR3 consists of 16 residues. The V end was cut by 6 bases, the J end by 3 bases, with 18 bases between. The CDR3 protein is CASRTGTNRTNQPQHF. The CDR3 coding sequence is TGTGCCAGTAGAACCGGGACAAATAGGACCAATCAGCCCCAGCATTTT.

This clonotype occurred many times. The CDR3 spells CASSPITSVVYEQFF. The CDR3 nucleotides are TGTGCCAGCAGCCCGATAACTAGCGTCGTATATGAGCAGTTCTTC. The J gene is TRBJ2-1, the V gene TRBV2; 7 nucleotides agree with TRBD2. This CDR3 is 15 amino acids long. Looked up from germline, CDR1 is SNHLY and CDR2 is FYNNEI. V shed 6 bases and J 8 bases; nucleotides not matched to a gene: 13.

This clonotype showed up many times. The CDR3 DNA sequence: TGCAGTGCCCGACGACCGACAGGTGGGAATCAGCCCCAGCATTTT. As protein: CSARRPTGGNQPQHF. This chain connects TRBV20-1 to TRBJ1-5; the D gene is possibly TRBD1 (6 bases). V lost 6 bases to trimming and J lost 4 bases, with 19 bases between them. Germline CDR1 DFQATT, CDR2 SNEGSKA (reference sequence). There are 15 residues in the CDR3.

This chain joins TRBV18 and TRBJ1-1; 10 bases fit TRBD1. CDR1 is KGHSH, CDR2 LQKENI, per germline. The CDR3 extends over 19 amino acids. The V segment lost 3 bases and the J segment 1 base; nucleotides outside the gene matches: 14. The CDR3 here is CASSPYALGQGSANTEAFF. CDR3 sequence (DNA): TGTGCCAGCTCACCTTACGCCCTGGGACAGGGGTCGGCGAACACTGAAGCTTTCTTT.

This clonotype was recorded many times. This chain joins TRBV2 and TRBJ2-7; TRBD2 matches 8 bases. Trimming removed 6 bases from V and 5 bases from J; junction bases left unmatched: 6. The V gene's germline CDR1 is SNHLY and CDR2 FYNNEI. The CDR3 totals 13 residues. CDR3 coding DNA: TGTGCCAGCAGAGACCAACTAGCGGACGAGCAGTACTTC. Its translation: CASRDQLADEQYF. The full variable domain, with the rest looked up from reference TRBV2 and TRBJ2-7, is EPEVTQTPSHQVTQMGQEVILRCVPISNHLYFYWYRQILGQKVEFLVSFYNNEISEKSEIFDDQFSVERPDGSNFTLKIRSTKLEDSAMYFCASRDQLADEQYFGPGTRLTVT.

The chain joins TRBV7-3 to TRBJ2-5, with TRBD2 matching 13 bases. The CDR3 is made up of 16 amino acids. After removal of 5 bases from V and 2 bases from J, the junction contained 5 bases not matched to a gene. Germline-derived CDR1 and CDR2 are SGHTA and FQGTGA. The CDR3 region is CASSVRGLAGQETQYF. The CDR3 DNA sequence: TGTGCCAGCAGCGTCCGGGGACTAGCGGGGCAAGAGACCCAGTACTTC.

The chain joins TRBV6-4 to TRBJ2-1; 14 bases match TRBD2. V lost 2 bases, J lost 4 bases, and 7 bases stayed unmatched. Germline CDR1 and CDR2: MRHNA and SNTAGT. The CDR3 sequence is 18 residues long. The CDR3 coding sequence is TGTGCCAGCAGTGACCCGGGACTAGCGGGGGTCGTGTACAATGAGCAGTTCTTC. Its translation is CASSDPGLAGVVYNEQFF.

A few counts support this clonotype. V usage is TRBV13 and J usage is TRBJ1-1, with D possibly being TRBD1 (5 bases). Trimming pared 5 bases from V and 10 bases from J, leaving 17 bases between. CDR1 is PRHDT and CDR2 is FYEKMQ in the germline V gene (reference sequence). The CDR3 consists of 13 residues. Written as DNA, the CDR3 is TGTGCCAGCAGCCTTGGACTCGGGAGGGGAGCTTTCTTT. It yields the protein CASSLGLGRGAFF.

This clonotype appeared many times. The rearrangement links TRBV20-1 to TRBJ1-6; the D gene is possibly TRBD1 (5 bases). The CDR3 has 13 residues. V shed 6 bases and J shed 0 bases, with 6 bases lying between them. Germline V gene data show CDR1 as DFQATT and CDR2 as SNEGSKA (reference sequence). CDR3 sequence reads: CSAGGSYNSPLHF. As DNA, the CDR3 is TGCAGTGCCGGGGGCTCCTATAATTCACCCCTCCACTTT.

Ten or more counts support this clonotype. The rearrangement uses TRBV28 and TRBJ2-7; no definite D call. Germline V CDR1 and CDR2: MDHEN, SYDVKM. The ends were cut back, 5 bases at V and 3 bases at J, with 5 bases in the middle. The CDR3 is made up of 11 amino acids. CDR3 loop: CASSAYYEQYF. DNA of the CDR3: TGTGCCAGCAGTGCCTACTACGAGCAGTACTTC.

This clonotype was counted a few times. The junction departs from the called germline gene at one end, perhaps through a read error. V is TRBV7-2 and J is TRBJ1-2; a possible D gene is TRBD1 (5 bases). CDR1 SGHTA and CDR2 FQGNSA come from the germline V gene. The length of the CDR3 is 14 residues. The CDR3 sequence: CASSSDGGNSGYTF. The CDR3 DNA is TGTGCCAGCAGCTCCGATGGGGGGAACTCTGGCTACACCTTC.

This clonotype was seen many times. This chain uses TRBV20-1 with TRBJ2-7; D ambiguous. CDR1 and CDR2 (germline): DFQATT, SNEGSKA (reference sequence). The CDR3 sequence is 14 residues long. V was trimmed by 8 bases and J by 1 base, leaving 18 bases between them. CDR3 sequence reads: CSPIKARQSYEQYF. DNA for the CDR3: TGCAGTCCAATCAAGGCCCGGCAGTCCTACGAGCAGTACTTC.

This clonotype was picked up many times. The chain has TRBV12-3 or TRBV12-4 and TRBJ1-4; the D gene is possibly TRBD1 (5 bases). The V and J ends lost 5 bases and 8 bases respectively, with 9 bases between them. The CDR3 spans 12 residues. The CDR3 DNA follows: TGTGCCAGCAGTCTTGGGGCCGAAAAACTGTTTTTT. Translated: CASSLGAEKLFF.

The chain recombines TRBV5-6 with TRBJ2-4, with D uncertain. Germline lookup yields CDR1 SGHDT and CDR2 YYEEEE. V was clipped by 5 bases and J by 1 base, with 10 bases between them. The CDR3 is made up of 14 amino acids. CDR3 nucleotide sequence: TGTGCCAGCAGAAAGACTTTTGCCAAAAACATTCAGTACTTC. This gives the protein CASRKTFAKNIQYF.

The CDR3 here is CASSVGSSGAYEQYF. The CDR3 nucleotides read TGTGCCAGCAGCGTAGGCTCTAGCGGAGCCTACGAGCAGTACTTC. V and J are TRBV9 and TRBJ2-7, with 7 bases aligning to TRBD2. The length of the CDR3 is 15 residues. V lost 0 bases, J lost 2 bases, and 5 bases stayed unmatched. The germline gives CDR1 SGDLS, CDR2 YYNGEE. The complete variable domain, with remaining parts taken from reference TRBV9 and TRBJ2-7, reads DSGVTQTPKHLITATGQRVTLRCSPRSGDLSVYWYQQSLDQGLQFLIQYYNGEERAKGNILERFSAQQFPDLHSELNLSSLELGDSALYFCASSVGSSGAYEQYFGPGTRLTVT.

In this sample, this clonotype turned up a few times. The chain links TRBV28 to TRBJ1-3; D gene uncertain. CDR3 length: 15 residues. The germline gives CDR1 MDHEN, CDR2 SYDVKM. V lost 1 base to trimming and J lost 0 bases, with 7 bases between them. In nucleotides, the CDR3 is TGTGCCAGCAGTTTATTAGTAAGCTCTGGAAACACCATATATTTT. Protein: CASSLLVSSGNTIYF. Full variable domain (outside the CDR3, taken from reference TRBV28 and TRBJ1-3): DVKVTQSSRYLVKRTGEKVFLECVQDMDHENMFWYRQDPGLGLRLIYFSYDVKMKEKGDIPEGYSVSREKKERFSLILESASTNQTSMYLCASSLLVSSGNTIYFGEGSWLTVV.

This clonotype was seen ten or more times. The CDR3 coding sequence is TGCGCCAGCAGCCTACGACAGGGTTCGGATGAAAAACTGTTTTTT. It translates to CASSLRQGSDEKLFF. The chain couples TRBV5-1 to TRBJ1-4; 7 bases fit TRBD1. Germline CDR1 is SGHRS and CDR2 is YFSETQ. V lost 4 bases, J lost 6 bases, and 9 bases stayed unmatched. CDR3 size: 15 residues.

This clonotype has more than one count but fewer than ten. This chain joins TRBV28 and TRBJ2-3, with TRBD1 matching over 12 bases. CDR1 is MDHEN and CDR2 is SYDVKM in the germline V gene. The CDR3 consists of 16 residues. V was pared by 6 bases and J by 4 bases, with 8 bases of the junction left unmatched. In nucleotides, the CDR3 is TGTGCCAGCAGAATCCGGGACAGGGGGCTTGCAGATACGCAGTATTTT. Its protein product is CASRIRDRGLADTQYF. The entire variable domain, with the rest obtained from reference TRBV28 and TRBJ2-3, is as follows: DVKVTQSSRYLVKRTGEKVFLECVQDMDHENMFWYRQDPGLGLRLIYFSYDVKMKEKGDIPEGYSVSREKKERFSLILESASTNQTSMYLCASRIRDRGLADTQYFGPGTRLTVL.

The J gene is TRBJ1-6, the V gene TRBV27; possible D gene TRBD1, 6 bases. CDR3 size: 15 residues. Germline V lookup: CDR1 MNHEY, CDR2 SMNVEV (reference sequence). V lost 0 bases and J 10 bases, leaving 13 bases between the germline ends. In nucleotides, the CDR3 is TGTGCCAGCAGTTTATCGGCGACAGGATGGTCACCCCTCCACTTT. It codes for CASSLSATGWSPLHF.